These T cell receptor beta chains were read from a single sample in a study of PD-L1 blockade in urothelial cancer. Sequenced by immunoSEQ multiplex PCR; TCRdb stores in-frame clones only, minus some. Altogether about 120,000 clones are present, under 95% being singletons, with the ten largest covering more than 3%. The sample was PBMCs, taken around atezolizumab (anti-PD-L1) treatment. The receptor set was obtained from a man aged 55 to 70 with urothelial cancer. CDR3s include the opening cysteine and the closing phenylalanine or tryptophan. D genes are given only for firm matches.

J gene,D gene,V gene,CDR3 length,CDR3 protein
TRBJ2-2,.,TRBV19,11,CASLSGRELFF
TRBJ2-2,.,TRBV12-5,12,CASGRGTGELFF
TRBJ2-5,.,TRBV21-1,15,CASSKERTLRETQYF
TRBJ2-2,TRBD2,TRBV7-3,16,CASSSVLASNTGELFF
TRBJ2-1,.,TRBV27,13,CASSQGLGNEQFF
TRBJ2-2,TRBD1,TRBV28,15,CASIAGTGKTGELFF
TRBJ1-1,.,TRBV7-2,14,CASSLGQVGTEAFF
TRBJ1-1,.,TRBV10-3,15,CAIRGGREYGTEAFF
TRBJ2-2,.,TRBV29-1,11,CSAGYTGELFF
TRBJ2-3,TRBD2,TRBV5-1,17,CASSLGLAGRYTDTQYF
TRBJ1-5,.,TRBV19,15,CASSPGTSSNQPQHF
TRBJ2-7,TRBD1,TRBV23-1,14,CASSQKGQGDEQYF
TRBJ2-5,.,TRBV11-2,18,CASSLDKEAGRGQETQYF
TRBJ2-5,.,TRBV7-8,13,CASSLNHRETQYF
TRBJ2-2,.,TRBV2,12,CASSQNTGELFF
TRBJ2-1,.,TRBV21-1,15,CASTELAVDYNEQFF
TRBJ2-1,.,TRBV5-4,15,CASRTDSPSYNEQFF
TRBJ2-7,.,TRBV5-4,13,CASSLALTYEQYF
TRBJ1-2,.,TRBV9,13,CASSVGQGYGYTF
TRBJ1-2,.,TRBV4-1,14,CASSRPGQNYGDTF
TRBJ2-3,TRBD2,TRBV25-1,17,CASSESSSGGRTDTQYF
TRBJ2-1,TRBD2,TRBV6-5,14,CASKPTGAGNEQFF
TRBJ1-2,.,TRBV13,14,CASSLSAASYGYTF
TRBJ2-1,TRBD1,TRBV7-3,16,CASSPQGQVMSNEQFF
TRBJ2-7,.,TRBV25-1,16,CASSVLGGLGLYEQYF
TRBJ2-2,TRBD2,TRBV6-7,16,CASSYISGTNTGELFF
TRBJ1-1,TRBD1,TRBV5-1,13,CASRNRGGTEAFF
TRBJ2-7,TRBD2,TRBV19,15,CASSLGLAGDSEQYF
TRBJ2-3,.,TRBV9,15,CASSFGGSFTDTQYF
TRBJ2-3,TRBD1,TRBV11-2,15,CASSSRGFGTDTQYF
TRBJ2-1,.,TRBV7-2,15,CASSLAKSSYNEQFF
TRBJ1-1,.,TRBV18,12,CASSPQGGEAFF